This record looks at one T cell receptor beta chain sequence and its context. Its matching antigen is unknown. This sample is part of a study of OX40 agonist ivuxolimab in advanced cancers. Study context: An anti-OX40 (CD134) antibody with agonistic activity, ivuxolimab, was administered to patients. Study outcomes and limitations: The mean number of expanded clones was higher in CD8+ T cells than in CD4+. Part of the nonresponder group also had normalized T-cell clonal expansion that was low.

This CDR3 spans 13 amino acids. Trimming removed 3 bases from V and 8 bases from J, with 13 bases in between. The germline gives CDR1 SGHNT, CDR2 YENEEA. The protocol was immunoSEQ multiplex PCR, while the TCRdb copy is restricted to in-frame clones and leaves out a portion. This sample yields approximately 68,000 clones, of which 84% are seen a single time; 2.1% belongs to the top ten. If patients had autoimmune disease history or systemic immunosuppression, they were excluded. The chain has TRBV11-3 and TRBJ1-1; tentatively, D is TRBD1 (6 bases). The receptor's source is an adult with an advanced solid tumor such as melanoma, head and neck, liver or kidney cancer. Here the sequenced sample was CD4+ or CD8+ T cells sorted from blood, taken in a trial of the OX40 agonist ivuxolimab. The CDR3 nucleotides read TGTGCCAGCAGCTTCGACAGGCGGGGGGAAGCTTTCTTT. Protein: CASSFDRRGEAFF.